These 15 T cell receptor beta chains share one sample of origin, sequenced in a study of post-analysis software for immune sequencing data. Study-wide findings and caveats: Relative to controls, patients had 4 or 5 TRBV segments at higher frequency, with TRBV5-6, TRBV5-1 and TRBV20-1 among these.

These receptors' antigens are unknown. TCR beta libraries were prepared from cDNA with unique molecular identifiers. MiXCR, run by TCRdb on the PCR reads, gives a single entry per CDR3 protein. The sample lists roughly 730,000 distinct CDR3 sequences; around 27% were seen once. Sequenced sample: blood. These receptors were collected from a girl aged 5-17 years with multiple sclerosis.

This clonotype showed up just a few times. J is TRBJ1-2 and V is TRBV7-2; 9 bases fit TRBD1. CDR1 and CDR2 from the germline V gene are SGHTA and FQGNSA. J gave up 4 bases and V 8 bases, and 14 bases lay outside the gene matches. The CDR3 covers 16 residues. The CDR3 DNA reads TGTGCCAGCGGCCCAACTGGGACAGGGTTGGCCTATGGCTACACCTTC. Its translation is CASGPTGTGLAYGYTF.

This clonotype came up a few times. The rearrangement joins TRBV29-1 to TRBJ1-2; 10 bases fit TRBD1. The CDR3 contains 11 residues. Germline V gene sequence: CDR1 SQVTM, CDR2 ANQGSEA. The CDR3 loop reads CIGGDRGGYTF. The CDR3 nucleotides are TGCATCGGAGGGGACAGGGGAGGCTACACCTTC. Full variable domain (remainder filled in from reference TRBV29-1 and TRBJ1-2): SAVISQKPSRDICQRGTSLTIQCQVDSQVTMMFWYRQQPGQSLTLIATANQGSEATYESGFVIDKFPISRPNLTFSTLTVSNMSPEDSSIYLCIGGDRGGYTFGSGTRLTVV.

The rearrangement links TRBV7-4 to TRBJ2-7; D might be TRBD2 (7 bases). There are 22 residues in the CDR3. Germline values: CDR1 SGHVT, CDR2 SQSDAQ. The ends were cut back, 8 bases at V and 3 bases at J, with 41 bases in the middle. CDR3 amino acids: CASPPGMGAKGTIPILNYEQYF. CDR3 in DNA: TGTGCCAGCCCCCCCGGGATGGGGGCGAAAGGGACTATCCCAATCCTCAACTACGAGCAGTACTTC.

The chain recombines TRBV5-3 with TRBJ2-1, with D tentatively TRBD1 (6 bases). TRBV5-3 falls under the ORF class, with uncertain function. This CDR3 has 16 residues. The V end was cut by 4 bases, the J end by 6 bases, with 20 bases between. The CDR3 is CARSIPGTRAGNEQFF. The CDR3 DNA sequence: TGTGCCAGAAGCATCCCCGGGACAAGGGCTGGCAATGAGCAGTTCTTC.

This chain uses TRBV7-2 with TRBJ2-7; TRBD2 matches at 9 bases. V lost 1 base, J lost 5 bases, and 3 bases stayed unmatched. Germline-derived CDR1 and CDR2 are SGHTA and FQGNSA. The CDR3 length is 14 residues. CDR3 amino acids: CASSLVAGVHEQYF. In DNA, the CDR3 is TGTGCCAGCAGCTTAGTAGCGGGGGTCCACGAGCAGTACTTC.

Of note for this clonotype: At one boundary the junction diverges from the germline segment, which might be a read error. The chain links TRBV29-1 to TRBJ2-7; TRBD1 agrees at 10 bases. CDR3 size: 15 residues. The germline gives CDR1 SQVTM, CDR2 ANQGSEA. CDR3 sequence: CSVAEGTGVNYKQYF. The CDR3 DNA is TGCAGCGTCGCAGAAGGGACAGGGGTAAACTACAAGCAGTACTTC.

This clonotype was seen more than once but under ten times. The chain uses TRBV6-2 or TRBV6-3 and TRBJ2-5; D is undetermined. With 3 bases removed from V and 2 bases from J, the gap between germline ends came to 7 bases. This CDR3 is 13 amino acids long. Germline assignment: CDR1 MNHEY and CDR2 SVGEGT. The CDR3 loop reads CASSYNYQETQYF. The DNA for the CDR3 is TGTGCCAGCAGTTATAACTATCAAGAGACCCAGTACTTC.

This clonotype was recorded a few times. V usage is TRBV15 and J usage is TRBJ1-4, with D possibly being TRBD1 (5 bases). Germline V gene data show CDR1 as LNHNV and CDR2 as YYDKDF (reference sequence). V lost 1 base to trimming and J lost 5 bases, with 17 bases between them. The CDR3 is 17 residues long. The CDR3 DNA sequence: TGTGCCACCAGCAGAGTCGTCGGGTTTAAGGGGAATGAAAAACTGTTTTTT. Its protein product is CATSRVVGFKGNEKLFF.

The chain joins TRBV6-5 to TRBJ1-2; D gene ambiguous. Per the germline V gene, CDR1 is MNHEY and CDR2 is SVGAGI. The V gene lost 1 base and the J gene lost 4 bases, with 10 bases spanning the gap. The CDR3 has 14 amino acids. CDR3 residues: CASSYYASGYGYTF. CDR3 nucleotides: TGTGCCAGCAGTTACTACGCCAGCGGCTATGGCTACACCTTC.

This clonotype was recorded at least ten times. The junction and the germline gene differ at one end; a read error may be behind it. This chain uses TRBV6-5 with TRBJ2-5; D call uncertain. Germline V gives CDR1 MNHEY, CDR2 SVGAGI. This CDR3 has 15 amino acids. The CDR3: CASTYSRRTRETQYF. DNA for the CDR3: TGTGCCAGCACTTACTCCCGGCGGACGCGAGAGACCCAGTACTTC.

The rearrangement links TRBV10-3 to TRBJ2-1, with D perhaps TRBD1 (6 bases). Germline V gene lookup returns CDR1 ENHRY and CDR2 SYGVKD. The CDR3 runs to 13 residues. Trimming removed 4 bases at V and 8 bases at J, with 12 bases between. The CDR3 nucleotides read TGTGCCATCAGTGGAGACAGGCCGGATGAGCAGTTCTTC. Its protein product is CAISGDRPDEQFF.

The sample holds a few counts of this clonotype. The genes are TRBV5-1 and TRBJ2-7, with 9 bases identical to TRBD1. The CDR3 spans 14 residues. Germline V lookup: CDR1 SGHRS, CDR2 YFSETQ. The V and J ends lost 3 bases and 5 bases, in that order; junction bases with no gene match: 6. The CDR3: CASSSATGGHEQYF. For the CDR3, the DNA is TGCGCCAGCAGCTCCGCCACAGGGGGCCACGAGCAGTACTTC.

V gene TRBV7-2 combines with J gene TRBJ2-1, with 11 bases fitting TRBD2. Germline CDR1 and CDR2: SGHTA and FQGNSA. V lost 6 bases and J lost 9; bases outside the gene matches: 4. The CDR3 totals 13 residues. CDR3 DNA sequence: TGTGCCAGCAGACTAGCGGGAGCGGCTGAGCAGTTCTTC. This encodes CASRLAGAAEQFF.

The chain uses TRBV15 and TRBJ2-7, with TRBD1 identical over 8 bases. Germline V gene lookup returns CDR1 LNHNV and CDR2 YYDKDF (reference sequence). Trimming removed 1 base from V and 7 bases from J; junction bases left unmatched: 9. There are 15 residues in the CDR3. CDR3 DNA: TGTGCCACCAGCAGAGCGGGGCAGGGGGCAGGAGAGCAGTACTTC. Translated, it gives CATSRAGQGAGEQYF.

V usage is TRBV7-9 and J usage is TRBJ2-7; no firm D call. The CDR3 covers 13 residues. The germline V and J ends were trimmed by 7 bases and 6 bases, with 16 bases remaining between them. Germline V CDR1 and CDR2: SEHNR, FQNEAQ (reference sequence). CDR3 DNA: TGTGCCAGCACTATCTTGGGGTCCCCCGAGCAGTACTTC. Translation: CASTILGSPEQYF. Full variable domain (outside the CDR3, taken from reference TRBV7-9 and TRBJ2-7): DTGVSQNPRHKITKRGQNVTFRCDPISEHNRLYWYRQTLGQGPEFLTYFQNEAQLEKSRLLSDRFSAERPKGSFSTLEIQRTEQGDSAMYLCASTILGSPEQYFGPGTRLTVT.